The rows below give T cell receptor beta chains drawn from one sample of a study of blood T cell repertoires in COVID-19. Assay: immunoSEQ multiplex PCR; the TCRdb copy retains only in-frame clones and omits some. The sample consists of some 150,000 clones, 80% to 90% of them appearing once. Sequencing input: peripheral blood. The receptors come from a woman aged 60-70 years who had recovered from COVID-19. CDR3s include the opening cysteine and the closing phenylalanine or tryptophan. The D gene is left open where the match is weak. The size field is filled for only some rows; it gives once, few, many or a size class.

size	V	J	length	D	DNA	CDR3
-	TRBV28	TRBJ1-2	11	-	TGTGCCAGCAGGATGCGAGTCGGCTACACCTTC	CASRMRVGYTF
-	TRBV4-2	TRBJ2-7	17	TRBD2	TGTGCCAGCAGCCAAGAACAAGCGGGGGGGATGTCCCACGAGCAGTACTTC	CASSQEQAGGMSHEQYF
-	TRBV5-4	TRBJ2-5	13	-	TGTGCCAGCAGCATCCCTAATCAAGAGACCCAGTACTTC	CASSIPNQETQYF
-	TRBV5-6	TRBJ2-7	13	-	TGTGCCAGCAGTTCGGACTACGCTGATGAGCAGTACTTC	CASSSDYADEQYF
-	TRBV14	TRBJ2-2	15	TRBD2	TGTGCCAGCAGCCAACTACTAGCGGACACCGGGGAGCTGTTTTTT	CASSQLLADTGELFF
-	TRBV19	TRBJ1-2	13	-	TGTGCCAGTAGGCCGAGTAGCCCGTATGGCTACACCTTC	CASRPSSPYGYTF
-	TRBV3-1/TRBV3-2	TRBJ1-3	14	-	TGTGCCAGCAGCCAAGCAGGGCCTGGAAACACCATATATTTT	CASSQAGPGNTIYF
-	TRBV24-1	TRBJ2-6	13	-	TGTGCCACCGGAGTCTCTGGGGCCAACGTCCTGACTTTC	CATGVSGANVLTF
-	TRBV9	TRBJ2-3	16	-	TGTGCCAGCAGCGTAGACCGGGTCGTACGGACAGATACGCAGTATTTT	CASSVDRVVRTDTQYF
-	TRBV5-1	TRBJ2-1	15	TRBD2	TGCGCCAGCAGCCCCGGGGTAGCGGGGGTCAATGAGCAGTTCTTC	CASSPGVAGVNEQFF
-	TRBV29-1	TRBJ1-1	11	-	TGCAGCGTAACAGAGAACACTGAAGCTTTCTTT	CSVTENTEAFF
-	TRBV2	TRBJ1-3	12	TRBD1	TGTGCCAGTGGACAGGGGAGAAACACCATATATTTT	CASGQGRNTIYF
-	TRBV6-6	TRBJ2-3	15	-	TGTGCCAGCAGACACGGGATTGGGGGGACAGATACGCAGTATTTT	CASRHGIGGTDTQYF
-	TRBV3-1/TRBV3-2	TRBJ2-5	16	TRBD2	TGTGCCAGCAGCCAAGGGGCTAGCGGGGGCCAAGAGACCCAGTACTTC	CASSQGASGGQETQYF
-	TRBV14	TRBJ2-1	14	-	TGTGCCAGCAGCTTCCTACAGGGATCCAATGAGCAGTTCTTC	CASSFLQGSNEQFF
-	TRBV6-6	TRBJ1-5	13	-	TGTGCCAGCAGCCTCGCAGGGGAACAGCCCCAGCATTTT	CASSLAGEQPQHF
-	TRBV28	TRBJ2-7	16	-	TGTGCCAGCAGGTCTCAGGGGTTGGGCTGGGGGCTCGAGCAGTACTTC	CASRSQGLGWGLEQYF
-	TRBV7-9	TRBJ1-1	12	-	TGTGCCAGCAGCTTACATGGCCAGGAAGCTTTCTTT	CASSLHGQEAFF
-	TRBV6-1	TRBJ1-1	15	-	TGTGCCAGCAGTGACGGTTTACAGGGCTACACTGAAGCTTTCTTT	CASSDGLQGYTEAFF
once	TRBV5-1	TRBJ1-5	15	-	TGCGCCAGCAGCGTCTCAGGGATTTTCAATCAGCCCCAGCATTTT	CASSVSGIFNQPQHF
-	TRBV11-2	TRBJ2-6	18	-	TGTGCCAGCAGCTTCGGCAGGGTTAGGACCTCTGGGGCCAACGTCCTGACTTTC	CASSFGRVRTSGANVLTF
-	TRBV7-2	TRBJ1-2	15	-	TGTGCCAGCAGCGCACAACATGGGAGGATCTATGGCTACACCTTC	CASSAQHGRIYGYTF
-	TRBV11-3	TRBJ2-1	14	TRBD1	TGTGCCAGCAGCTCGAACAGGGGTCCCAATGAGCAGTTCTTC	CASSSNRGPNEQFF
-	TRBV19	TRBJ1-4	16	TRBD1	TGTGCCAGTAGTACCGGAAGGACAGGACTAAATGAAAAACTGTTTTTT	CASSTGRTGLNEKLFF
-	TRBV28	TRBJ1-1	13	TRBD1	TGTGCCACCTACGACAGGGTCGGCACTGAAGCTTTCTTT	CATYDRVGTEAFF
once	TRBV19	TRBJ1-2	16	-	TGTGCCAGTAGTCCCACCGCGACGCGAGGATTTTATGGCTACACCTTC	CASSPTATRGFYGYTF
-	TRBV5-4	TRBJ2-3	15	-	TGTGCCAGCAGCCACCGGGATGCTAGCACAGATACGCAGTATTTT	CASSHRDASTDTQYF
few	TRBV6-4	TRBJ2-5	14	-	TGTGCCAGCAGCTGCCGGGCGAGGGAAGAGACCCAGTACTTC	CASSCRAREETQYF
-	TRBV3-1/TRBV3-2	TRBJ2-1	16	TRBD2	TGTGCCAGCAGCGCGTTCCAGCGGGGGGGCCACGATGAGCAGTTCTTC	CASSAFQRGGHDEQFF
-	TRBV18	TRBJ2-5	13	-	TGTGCCAGCTCCCGTGACGCGGAAGAGACCCAGTACTTC	CASSRDAEETQYF
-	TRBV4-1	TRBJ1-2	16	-	TGCGCCAGCAGCCAAGAAGGGGCAAGAGCTAACTATGGCTACACCTTC	CASSQEGARANYGYTF
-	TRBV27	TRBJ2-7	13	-	TGTGCCAGCAGTTTTGCAGGGCCCTACGAGCAGTACTTC	CASSFAGPYEQYF
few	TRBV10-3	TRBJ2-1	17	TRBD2	TGTGCCATCAGTCTCATTCTTAGCGGGGGGGGACACAATGAGCAGTTCTTC	CAISLILSGGGHNEQFF
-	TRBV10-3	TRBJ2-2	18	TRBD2	TGTGCCATCAGTGAGGCGGGCGGGAGATTCGCGAACACCGGGGAGCTGTTTTTT	CAISEAGGRFANTGELFF
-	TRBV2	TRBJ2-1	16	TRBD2	TGTGCCATCGGGGGCGCCGGGACTAGTTCATCGGGTGAGCAGTTCTTC	CAIGGAGTSSSGEQFF
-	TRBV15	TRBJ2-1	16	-	TGTGCCACCAGCAGGGCCCCAGGGGAGCAGGGCGATGAGCAGTTCTTC	CATSRAPGEQGDEQFF
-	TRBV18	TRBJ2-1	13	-	TGTGCCAGCTCACCGGCCAAATACAATGAGCAGTTCTTC	CASSPAKYNEQFF
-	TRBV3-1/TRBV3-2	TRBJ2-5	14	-	TGTGCCAGCAGCCCGCCGGGGGACCAAGAGACCCAGTACTTC	CASSPPGDQETQYF
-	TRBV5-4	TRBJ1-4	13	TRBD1	TGTGCCAGCAGCTTGAAGGGGGCCGAAAAACTGTTTTTT	CASSLKGAEKLFF
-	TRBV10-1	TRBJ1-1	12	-	TGCGCCAGCAGAACCAAGAGCACTGAAGCTTTCTTT	CASRTKSTEAFF
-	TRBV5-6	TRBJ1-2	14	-	TGTGCCAGCAGCTTGGTGAGAAGTCGGGTTGGCTACACCTTC	CASSLVRSRVGYTF
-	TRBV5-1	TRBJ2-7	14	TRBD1	TGCGCCAGCAGCTTGGTTAGGGGGCTCTACGAGCAGTACTTC	CASSLVRGLYEQYF
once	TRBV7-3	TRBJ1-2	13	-	TGTGCCAGCAGCTCGGAGAGCTCCTATGGCTACACCTTC	CASSSESSYGYTF
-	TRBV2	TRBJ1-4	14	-	TGTGCCAGCACGACCGGGACACCAGGCGCAGAACTGTTTTTT	CASTTGTPGAELFF
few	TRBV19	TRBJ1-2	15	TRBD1	TGTGCCAGTAGTACCGACGACAGGGTCCCCTATGGCTACACCTTC	CASSTDDRVPYGYTF
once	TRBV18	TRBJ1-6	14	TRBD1	TGTGCCAGCTCACGGGACAGGGGAGATTCACCCCTCCACTTT	CASSRDRGDSPLHF
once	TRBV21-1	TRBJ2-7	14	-	TGTGCCAGCAGCGAACAGGGTTTGACCTACGAGCAGTACTTC	CASSEQGLTYEQYF
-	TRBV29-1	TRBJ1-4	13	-	TGCAGCGTTGTTGCGGCCGCTAATGAAAAACTGTTTTTT	CSVVAAANEKLFF
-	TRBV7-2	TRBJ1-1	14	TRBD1	TGTGCCAGCAGCCCCCAGGGGGCAGTCACTGAAGCTTTCTTT	CASSPQGAVTEAFF
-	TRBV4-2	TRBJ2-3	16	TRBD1	TGTGCCAGCAGCCAAGATCAGGGACAGGGTTTGGATACGCAGTATTTT	CASSQDQGQGLDTQYF
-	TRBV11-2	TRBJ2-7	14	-	TGTGCCAGCAGGCCGCCCAGGGTGCCCTACGAGCAGTACTTC	CASRPPRVPYEQYF
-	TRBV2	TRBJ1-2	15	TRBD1	TGTGCCAGCAGCGAACTCGGACAGGGCCTCTATGGCTACACCTTC	CASSELGQGLYGYTF
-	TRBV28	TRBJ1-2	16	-	TGTGCCAGCAGTGGGACCCCGGCAGGGGTTAACTATGGCTACACCTTC	CASSGTPAGVNYGYTF
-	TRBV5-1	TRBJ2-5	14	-	TGCGCCAGCAGCTTGGATTCAGTCCAAGAGACCCAGTACTTC	CASSLDSVQETQYF
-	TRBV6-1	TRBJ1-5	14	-	TGTGCCAGCAGTGAGGGGCCTATGATTCAGCCCCAGCATTTT	CASSEGPMIQPQHF
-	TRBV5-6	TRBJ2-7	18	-	TGTGCCAGCAGCTTGGCACAGGGTGGTTGGGGTATACTATACGAGCAGTACTTC	CASSLAQGGWGILYEQYF
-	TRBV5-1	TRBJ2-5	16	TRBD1	TGCGCCAGCAGCTTGTCCGGGACAGGGGGCTCCGAGACCCAGTACTTC	CASSLSGTGGSETQYF
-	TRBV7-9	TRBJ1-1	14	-	TGTGCCAGCAGCCTCTTCACAGGGAACACTGAAGCTTTCTTT	CASSLFTGNTEAFF